A single T cell receptor beta chain is shown here with its context. In its sample, this clone was seen a few times. Its antigen is currently not known. Qualities for individual bases were not recorded, and no much larger clone is one base off. TCRbeta CDR3 regions were amplified from genomic DNA by means of the immunoSEQ Assay, a bias-controlled multiplex PCR. In the source study's methods: The number of nucleated cells in each sample was estimated from the amplification of reference gene primers within the assay. Sequence reads were collapsed and filtered to measure the absolute abundance of every unique TCRbeta CDR3 rearrangement. Productive Simpson clonality was computed per sample as the square root of Simpson's diversity index over productive rearrangements. In its TCRdb copy, this immuneACCESS table keeps in-frame sequences only and misses some clones. Where compared with another copy, unresolved V genes explain less than half of these, and the others have no known cause. That table furnishes V, J and clone size, whereas the DNA furnished D and trimming. In all, the sample holds some 220,000 clones, and less than 90% of those were seen once. Jointly, the top ten make up more than 2.5% of the sample.

Participants in the prospective study were enrolled through a virtual design, were aged about 18 to 89 years, and lived in roughly 25 United States geographic areas. Cohort assignment in the prospective study relied on participant-reported clinical history from a screening survey and a study questionnaire. Recovered participants in ImmuneRACE Cohort 3 were defined as having two consecutive negative NP/OP PCR tests, clearance from a healthcare professional, or resolution of symptoms. Each participant in the prospective study had whole blood, serum and a nasopharyngeal or oropharyngeal swab collected by mobile phlebotomists. Over an approximately 2-month period, participants in the prospective study had the option of providing additional blood draws and questionnaires. Before DNA extraction, blood samples from the prospective study were shipped at room temperature or frozen. This record comes from a study of blood T cell repertoires in COVID-19 (dated by TCRdb to between 2020 and 2021). About the full investigation: Samples covering the acute and convalescent phases of COVID-19 were provided by collaborators in the United States, Italy and Spain. A freely available public database, intended as a resource for researchers studying the immune response to SARS-CoV-2, is where the repertoires were released. The sample metadata nearly always contained a de-identified subject ID, COVID-19 status, age in years and sex. The material from the prospective study consisted of cDNA or gDNA derived from T cells, B-cell-depleted T cells, or PBMCs. Deeply sampled blood TCRbeta repertoires from subjects exposed to, actively infected with, or recovered from COVID-19 were included in the dataset. Where available, HLA class I and class II types were taken from metadata supplied by the sample provider and were not determined by assay-based typing. Samples came from the ongoing ImmuneRACE study (first 160 participants) plus 1,254 subjects from 6 global collaborators. Summary of the overall study and its limitations: How much clinical and demographic metadata was included differed by source and by participant, and the metadata was provided uncurated.

Clipping removes 5 bases from V and 1 base from J, with 2 as the unmatched junction base count. CDR1 and CDR2 (SGHRS, YFSETQ) derive from the germline V gene. The CDR3 starts with the cysteine, ends with the phenylalanine, and has 14 residues. Only the CDR3 portion is preserved as DNA: 42 bases, with reading frame beginning at the first base. In this chain, TRBV5-1 is recombined with TRBJ2-2; 7 junctional bases match TRBD1. The specimen was PBMCs or T cells enriched from blood (not recorded which). This sequence originates from a woman aged 25 to 45 who had recovered from COVID-19. The DNA sequence follows: TGCGCCAGCAGTTGGACAGGGAACACCGGGGAGCTGTTTTTT. The resulting protein is CASSWTGNTGELFF.